This TCR beta chain derives from a study of T cell responses to AZD1222 COVID-19 vaccine. Overall study findings and caveats: Reports indicate that nearly half of spike-specific TCRs are directed at unmutated variant regions. The study sampled repertoires only after the peak T cell response.

Germline V gene sequence: CDR1 GTSNPN, CDR2 SVGIG (reference sequence). V was clipped by 2 bases and J by 11 bases; unmatched bases: 7. The CDR3 is made up of 12 amino acids. Worth noting for this clone: Its target is not known.

Produced via immunoSEQ multiplex PCR; TCRdb's table is partial and in-frame only. The top ten clones hold 8.7% of a sample with 15,000 to 20,000 clones, about nine tenths of them seen once. The genes are TRBV30 and TRBJ2-3; the match to TRBD1 covers 7 bases. The source is an adult who received the AZD1222 COVID-19 vaccine. Specimen: peripheral blood, collected 28 days after the second AZD1222 dose. As DNA, the CDR3 is TGTGCCTGGAGTTTGGGACAGCGAAGGCAGTATTTT. Translated, it gives CAWSLGQRRQYF. Looking up the rest from reference TRBV30 and TRBJ2-3 gives the full variable domain: SQTIHQWPATLVQPVGSPLSLECTVEGTSNPNLYWYRQAAGRGLQLLFYSVGIGQISSEVPQNLSASRPQDRQFILSSKKLLLSDSGFYLCAWSLGQRRQYFGPGTRLTVL.